The table lists the clone carrying this T cell receptor (beta chain) with a count of one. Measured with immunoSEQ multiplex PCR; TCRdb has only the in-frame clones, and not every one. Seen here are tens of thousands of clones, approximately 92% observed once, and the top ten hold less than 0.65%. The V gene's germline CDR1 is SGHTA and CDR2 FQGTGA. V was clipped by 0 bases and J by 5 bases, with 13 bases between them. The CDR3 length is 15 residues. This entry belongs to a study of T cell changes during pregnancy in multiple sclerosis. The V call is TRBV7-3, the J call TRBJ1-1, with unresolved D. This sequence originates from a female donor with multiple sclerosis, enrolled in a pregnancy study. This sample comprised CD4+ T cells from peripheral blood mononuclear cells, obtained after pregnancy. The CDR3 sequence is CASSLTSQAGTEAFF. The DNA of the CDR3 is TGTGCCAGCAGCTTAACATCGCAGGCGGGAACTGAAGCTTTCTTT.